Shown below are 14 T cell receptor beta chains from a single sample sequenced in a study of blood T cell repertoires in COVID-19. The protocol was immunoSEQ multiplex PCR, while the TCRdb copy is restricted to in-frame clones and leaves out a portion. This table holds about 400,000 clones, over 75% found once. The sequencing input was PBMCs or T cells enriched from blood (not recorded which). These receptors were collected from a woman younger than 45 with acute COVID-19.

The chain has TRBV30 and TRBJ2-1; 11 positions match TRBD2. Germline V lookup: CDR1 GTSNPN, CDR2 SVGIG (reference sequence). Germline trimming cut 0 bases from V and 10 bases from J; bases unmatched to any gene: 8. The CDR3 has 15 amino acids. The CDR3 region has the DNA TGTGCCTGGAGTGTTGATCCTAGCGGGGGGAGGGAGCAGTTCTTC. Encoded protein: CAWSVDPSGGREQFF.

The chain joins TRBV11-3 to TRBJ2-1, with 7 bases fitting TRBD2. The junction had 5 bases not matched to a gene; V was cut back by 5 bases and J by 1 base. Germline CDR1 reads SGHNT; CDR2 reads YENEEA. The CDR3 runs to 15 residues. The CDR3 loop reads CASSRTGGSYNEQFF. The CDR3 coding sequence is TGTGCCAGCAGCCGCACCGGGGGGTCCTACAATGAGCAGTTCTTC.

CDR3 nucleotides: TGTGCCAGCAGCTCCAGGCCGTACGACAGACAAGAGACCCAGTACTTC. Protein: CASSSRPYDRQETQYF. The rearrangement joins TRBV5-4 to TRBJ2-5, with D perhaps TRBD1 (5 bases). The CDR3 length is 16 residues. Germline CDR1 reads SGHNT; CDR2 reads YYREEE (reference sequence). Trimming cost V 3 bases and J 2 bases, with 17 bases left between them.

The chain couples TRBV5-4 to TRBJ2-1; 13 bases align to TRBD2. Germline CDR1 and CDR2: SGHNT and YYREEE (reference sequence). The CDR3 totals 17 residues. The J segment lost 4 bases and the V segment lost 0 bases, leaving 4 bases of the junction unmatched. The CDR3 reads CASSLVTSGGVYNEQFF. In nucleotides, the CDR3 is TGTGCCAGCAGCTTGGTAACTAGCGGGGGGGTATACAATGAGCAGTTCTTC.

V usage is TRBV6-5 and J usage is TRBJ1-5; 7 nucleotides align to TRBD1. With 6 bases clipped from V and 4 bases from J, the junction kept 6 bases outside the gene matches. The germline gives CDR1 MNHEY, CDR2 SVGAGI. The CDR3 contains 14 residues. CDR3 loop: CASRASTGNQPQHF. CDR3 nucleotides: TGTGCCAGCAGGGCATCGACAGGGAATCAGCCCCAGCATTTT.

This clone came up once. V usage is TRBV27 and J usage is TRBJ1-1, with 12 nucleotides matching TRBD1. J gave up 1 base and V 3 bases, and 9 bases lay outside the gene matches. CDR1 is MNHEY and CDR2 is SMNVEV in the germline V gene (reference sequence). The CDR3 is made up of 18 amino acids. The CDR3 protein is CASSFPWDRGQKNTEAFF. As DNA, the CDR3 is TGTGCCAGCAGTTTCCCTTGGGACAGGGGGCAAAAGAACACTGAAGCTTTCTTT.

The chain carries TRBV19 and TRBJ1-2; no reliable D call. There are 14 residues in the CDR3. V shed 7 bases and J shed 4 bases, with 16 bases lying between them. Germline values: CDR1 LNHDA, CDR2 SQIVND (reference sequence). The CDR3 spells CASTESEAFYGYTF. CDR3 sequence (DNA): TGTGCCAGTACGGAGAGTGAGGCCTTCTATGGCTACACCTTC.

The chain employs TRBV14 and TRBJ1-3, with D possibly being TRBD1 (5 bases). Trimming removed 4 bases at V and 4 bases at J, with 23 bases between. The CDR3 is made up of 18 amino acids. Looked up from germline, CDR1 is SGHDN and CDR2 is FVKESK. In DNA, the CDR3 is TGTGCCAGCAGCCGAGGTTACGCTGGGGCAGGGCCCGGAAACACCATATATTTT. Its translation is CASSRGYAGAGPGNTIYF.

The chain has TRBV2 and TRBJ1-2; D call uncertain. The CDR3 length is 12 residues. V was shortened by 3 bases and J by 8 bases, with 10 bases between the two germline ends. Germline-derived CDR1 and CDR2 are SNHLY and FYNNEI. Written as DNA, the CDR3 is TGTGCCAGCAGTGACCCCGGGTCAGGCTACACCTTC. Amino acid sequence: CASSDPGSGYTF.

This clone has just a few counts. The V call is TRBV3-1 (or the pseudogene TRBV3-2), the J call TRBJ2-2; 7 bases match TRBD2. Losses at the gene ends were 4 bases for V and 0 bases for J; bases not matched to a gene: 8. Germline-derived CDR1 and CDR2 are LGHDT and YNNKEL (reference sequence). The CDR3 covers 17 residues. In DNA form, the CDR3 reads TGTGCCAGCAGCCGCTGGGCCCGGGGGGCGAACACCGGGGAGCTGTTTTTT. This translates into CASSRWARGANTGELFF.

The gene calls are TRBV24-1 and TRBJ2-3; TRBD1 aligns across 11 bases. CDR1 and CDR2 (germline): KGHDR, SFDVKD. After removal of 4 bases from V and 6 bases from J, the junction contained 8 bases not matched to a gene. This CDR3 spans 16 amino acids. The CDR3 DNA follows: TGTGCCACCAGTGAGCCCGGACAGGGGGCAAGGGATACGCAGTATTTT. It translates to CATSEPGQGARDTQYF.

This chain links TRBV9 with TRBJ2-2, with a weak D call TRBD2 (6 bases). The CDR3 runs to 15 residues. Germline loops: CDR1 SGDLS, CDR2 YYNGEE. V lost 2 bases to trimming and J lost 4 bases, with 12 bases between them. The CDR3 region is CASSVSSGLTGELFF. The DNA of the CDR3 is TGTGCCAGCAGCGTCTCCAGCGGGCTCACCGGGGAGCTGTTTTTT.

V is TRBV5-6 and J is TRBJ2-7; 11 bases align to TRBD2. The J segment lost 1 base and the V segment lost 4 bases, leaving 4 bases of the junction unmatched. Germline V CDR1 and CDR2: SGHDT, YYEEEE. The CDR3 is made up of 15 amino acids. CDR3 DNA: TGTGCCAGCAGCCCTCCTAGCGGGGGGTCCTACGAGCAGTACTTC. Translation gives CASSPPSGGSYEQYF.

The CDR3 DNA is TGTGCCAGCAGGCTGAGGACAGGGGACTCTCAGCCCCAGCATTTT. Translated, it gives CASRLRTGDSQPQHF. This sequence joins TRBV2 and TRBJ1-5; 9 bases line up with TRBD1. Germline assignment: CDR1 SNHLY and CDR2 FYNNEI. V dropped 6 bases and J dropped 6; count of bases not matched to a gene: 9. This CDR3 contains 15 residues. Filled out from reference TRBV2 and TRBJ1-5, the complete variable domain reads EPEVTQTPSHQVTQMGQEVILRCVPISNHLYFYWYRQILGQKVEFLVSFYNNEISEKSEIFDDQFSVERPDGSNFTLKIRSTKLEDSAMYFCASRLRTGDSQPQHFGDGTRLSIL.